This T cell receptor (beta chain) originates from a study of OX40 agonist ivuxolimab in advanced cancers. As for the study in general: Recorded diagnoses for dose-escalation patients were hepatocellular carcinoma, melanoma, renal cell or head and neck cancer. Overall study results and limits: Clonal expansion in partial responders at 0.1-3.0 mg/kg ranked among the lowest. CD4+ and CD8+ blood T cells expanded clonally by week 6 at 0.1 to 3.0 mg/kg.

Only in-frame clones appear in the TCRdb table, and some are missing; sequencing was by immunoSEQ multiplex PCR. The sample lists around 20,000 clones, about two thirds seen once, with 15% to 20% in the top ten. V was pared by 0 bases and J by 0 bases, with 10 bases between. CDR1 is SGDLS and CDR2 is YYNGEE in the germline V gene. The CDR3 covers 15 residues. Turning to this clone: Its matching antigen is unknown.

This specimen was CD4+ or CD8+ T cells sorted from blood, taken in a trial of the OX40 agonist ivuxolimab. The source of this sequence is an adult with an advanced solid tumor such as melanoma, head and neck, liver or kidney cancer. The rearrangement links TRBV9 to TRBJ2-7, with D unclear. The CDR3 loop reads CASSVDGTSSYEQYF. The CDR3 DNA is TGTGCCAGCAGCGTAGACGGTACGAGCTCCTACGAGCAGTACTTC.